This TCR beta chain is from a study of T cell responses to AZD1222 COVID-19 vaccine (dated by TCRdb to the early 2020s). Some background on the complete study: TCR sequencing covered fewer than 250 trial participants: 200 to 210 given two doses of AZD1222 and 26 given two doses of MenACWY control vaccine. Enrollment into the trials was organized by age into subgroups of 18-55, 56-69 and 70-plus years, and those subgroups contained approximately 150, 30 and 60 TCR-sequenced participants, respectively.

Note on this clone: Its recognized antigen is unknown. No base-level quality is on record; no much larger clone is a single base apart.

CDR1 and CDR2, per the germline V gene, are MGHRA and YSYEKL. Spanning cysteine to phenylalanine, the CDR3 consists of 15 amino acids. The CDR3 DNA has 45 bases and is translated from base 1. V loses 3 bases of germline sequence and J loses 4 bases, and the interval between the two ends is 13 bases. The time point tag for this specimen amounts to: about 28 days (+/-7) after the second vaccine dose. AZD1222 recipients whose second dose came at about 4 weeks and those whose second dose came at about 12 weeks were combined into one group, since spike-specific TCR depth and breadth did not differ between the two schedules. Samples from vaccinated people were obtained from the UK trials COV001 and COV002, which included a single-blind randomized controlled phase 2/3 trial of AZD1222 (ChAdOx1 nCoV-19) in healthy adults. Trial participant PBMC samples were collected at day 0 and day 28 after the second dose for TCRbeta chain sequencing.

The CDR3 regions of human TCRbeta chains were analyzed by immunosequencing. For the original study's pipeline: TCRs in the repertoires were compared against a reference library of SARS-CoV-2-specific TCRs that had been generated with the MIRA antigen-specificity platform. Breadth was defined as the fraction of unique TCRs that were SARS-CoV-2-associated. Depth was defined as the fraction of total T cells that were SARS-CoV-2-associated. Using the MIRA data, each spike-specific TCR was assigned both to the spike region to which the TCR was reactive and to a CD4 or CD8 class. Log10-transformed breadth and depth values were compared by one-way ANOVA with Sidak's multiple comparisons tests. TCRdb retrieved this table from immuneACCESS and kept in-frame rearrangements only. Not all clones are present; in checked studies, unresolved V genes account for under half, and no reason is known for the remainder. Clonal size and the V and J genes are those of that table, whereas D and trimming came from the DNA. The sample table records about 150,000 clones; about 82% of these occur just once. The ten largest clonotypes hold 5.1% of the sample.

Study-wide conclusions, independent of this receptor: Because no day 14 peak-response samples were available, the repertoires could be characterized only after the peak T cell response. The whole spike protein was spanned by vaccine-associated CD4 TCRs, and dominant responses were seen in regions 160-218 and 743-854. Participants were mostly white British, with more females than males. The authors suggested clonal diversity may have been underestimated. The 56-69-year group was small, and its depth increase did not reach significance, likely because of low power. Conclusions about previously exposed vaccinees were limited because only a handful of AZD1222 recipients were SARS-CoV-2 seropositive at baseline. Spike-specific TCR breadth and depth rose significantly after two AZD1222 doses compared with day 0 and with MenACWY recipients. Epitopes outside the regions mutated in the B.1.351 and B.1.1.7 variants were reportedly recognized by nearly half of the unique spike-specific TCRs.

This TCR was recovered from an adult who received the AZD1222 COVID-19 vaccine. The V and J genes are TRBV4-1 and TRBJ1-3; a tentative D call is TRBD1 (5 bases match). Here the sequenced sample was peripheral blood, taken 28 days after the second AZD1222 dose. The CDR3: CASSQDPGGGNTIYF. The sequenced DNA is TGCGCCAGCAGCCAGGACCCGGGGGGGGGAAACACCATATATTTT.